The present T cell receptor beta chain was sequenced within a study of blood T cell repertoires in COVID-19 (TCRdb year 2020). Regarding the study in general: Collaborator samples came from the United States, Italy and Spain and covered acute and convalescent phases of COVID-19. The prospective study material was composed of cDNA or gDNA derived from T cells, B-cell-depleted T cells, or PBMCs. The dataset comprised deeply sampled blood TCRbeta repertoires from subjects exposed to, actively infected with, or recovered from COVID-19. A freely available public database, intended as a resource for researchers studying the immune response to SARS-CoV-2, is where the repertoires were released. Samples were obtained from the ongoing ImmuneRACE study (first 160 participants) and from some 1,300 subjects provided by 6 global collaborators. The sample metadata nearly always contained a de-identified subject ID, COVID-19 status, age in years and sex. Where HLA class I and class II types were available, the types were taken from metadata supplied by the sample provider, not from assay-based typing.

Note on this clone: The antigen this receptor binds is unknown. Per-base qualities were not stored, and no clone one base away is much larger.

One collaborating source in Seattle enrolled patients during active infection and followed them longitudinally through the course of disease. Each collaborating institution followed its own protocols to collect whole blood in K2EDTA tubes. Collaborator samples were shipped for TCRbeta analysis as frozen whole blood, isolated PBMCs, or DNA extracted from either sample type. The research as a whole found: Clinical and demographic metadata were provided uncurated, with the amount varying by source and participant.

TCRbeta CDR3 regions were amplified from genomic DNA using the immunoSEQ Assay, a bias-controlled multiplex PCR. The published analysis was carried out like this. The number of nucleated cells in each sample was estimated by amplification of reference gene primers within the assay. To quantify the absolute abundance of each unique TCRbeta CDR3 rearrangement, sequence reads were collapsed and filtered. For each sample, productive Simpson clonality was calculated as the square root of Simpson's diversity index over productive rearrangements. TCRdb limited this immuneACCESS table to in-frame rearrangements with V and J called. A share of clones is missing; checked studies link under half to unresolved V genes, and the rest is unexplained. V and J calls and clone size follow that table, whereas D and trimming were derived from the DNA. The sample data list some 26,000 clones, and approximately 75% of these were observed just once. The ten largest make up over 6.5% of the sample.

The CDR3 has 14 amino acids, counting the end cysteine and phenylalanine. The entry retains the CDR3 DNA only, 42 bases that are in frame from base 1. The germline V gene provides CDR1 KGHSH and CDR2 LQKENI. V and J are truncated by 3 bases and 4 bases respectively, leaving an intervening sequence of 13 bases. The sequencing input was peripheral blood. This clonotype was sampled from a man aged 50 to 59 with COVID-19, enrolled during active disease. Recombination connected TRBV18 to TRBJ2-7, with TRBD2 tentatively as D gene (5 bases match). The DNA reads TGTGCCAGCTCACCGAACTCCCGAGGGTACGAGCAGTACTTC. This gives the protein CASSPNSRGYEQYF.